This T cell receptor beta chain was found in a study of patients and donors after allogeneic stem cell transplantation. Trimming pared 1 base from V and 7 bases from J, leaving 7 bases between. Germline CDR1 and CDR2: KGHSH and LQKENI. There are 13 residues in the CDR3. TCRdb fed the RT-PCR reads into MiXCR, producing one record per CDR3 protein. The table includes 410,000 or so distinct CDR3 sequences, roughly 16% detected once. The sample consisted of blood, either unsorted or a sorted T cell fraction (not recorded which). The chain uses TRBV18 and TRBJ2-2; D is tentatively TRBD1 or TRBD2 (5 bases each). The sequence was collected from a human donor who was either an allogeneic HSCT recipient or a stem cell or donor lymphocyte infusion donor (not recorded which). It is not recorded whose cells these are; they may come from a transplant donor. CDR3 sequence (DNA): TGTGCCAGCTCACCACGAGGGGACGGGGAGCTGTTTTTT. Translation gives CASSPRGDGELFF.